The 7 T cell receptor beta chains reported below all come from one sample, sequenced in a study of T cells in Graves' hyperthyroidism and ophthalmopathy (dated by TCRdb to the late 2010s). Library prep was done by multiplex PCR. Reads for this sample came from an Illumina HiSeq 2000. TCR beta CDR3 regions were amplified from RNA transcripts. For the first round of RT-PCR on the TCR CDR3, the HTBI primer set was used together with the Qiagen OneStep RT-PCR kit. TCRdb handled the public reads itself, with Q25 trimming in fastp and clone calling in MiXCR, and kept productive beta chains. Each entry merges the rows of one CDR3 protein and shows their most common DNA and genes. The sample profile shows some 620,000 distinct CDR3 sequences; about 17% of them were found once. In total, the top ten clones hold around 4% of the sample. The material sequenced was blood. These receptors originate from a woman aged 25 to 39 with Graves' hyperthyroidism.

This clonotype was observed a few times. This rearrangement joins TRBV24-1 to TRBJ2-1, with 8 bases lining up with TRBD1. The CDR3 extends over 16 amino acids. J gave up 9 bases and V 4 bases, and 13 bases lay outside the gene matches. The V gene's germline CDR1 is KGHDR and CDR2 SFDVKD. CDR3 in amino acids: CATSEEGQGYLGEQFF. CDR3 nucleotide sequence: TGTGCCACCAGTGAAGAAGGACAGGGTTATTTGGGTGAGCAGTTCTTC.

This clonotype was detected only a few times. The chain carries TRBV11-3 and TRBJ2-5; D gene uncertain. V lost 5 bases and J lost 2, with 9 bases in between. CDR1 SGHNT and CDR2 YENEEA come from the germline V gene. The CDR3 spans 13 residues. CDR3 protein: CASSHGIQETQYF. CDR3 nucleotides: TGTGCCAGCAGCCATGGGATTCAAGAGACCCAGTACTTC.

The chain links TRBV9 to TRBJ1-2, with D hard to call. Germline CDR1 reads SGDLS; CDR2 reads YYNGEE. Trimming removed 4 bases at V and 6 bases at J, with 19 bases between. This CDR3 comprises 15 residues. The CDR3 sequence is CASSPSLRRLDGYTF. CDR3 sequence (DNA): TGTGCCAGCAGCCCGAGTCTTCGGCGGCTTGATGGCTACACCTTC.

This clonotype was found a few times. The genes are TRBV7-3 and TRBJ2-7; 11 bases line up with TRBD2. J gave up 5 bases and V 3 bases, and 21 bases lay outside the gene matches. Germline CDR1 is SGHTA and CDR2 is FQGTGA. This CDR3 spans 20 amino acids. CDR3 protein: CASSFRTAQRLAGGPHEQYF. CDR3 DNA: TGTGCCAGCAGCTTCCGGACAGCCCAAAGATTAGCGGGAGGGCCCCACGAGCAGTACTTC.

This clonotype was recorded a few times. This chain connects TRBV12-3 or TRBV12-4 to TRBJ1-3, with D hard to call. The ends were cut back, 3 bases at V and 1 base at J, with 7 bases in the middle. The CDR3 loop spans 14 amino acids. CDR3 amino acids: CASSFGESGNTIYF. CDR3 sequence (DNA): TGTGCCAGCAGTTTTGGGGAATCTGGAAACACCATATATTTT.

This clonotype was seen ten or more times. The chain couples TRBV2 to TRBJ2-5; D is unclear. CDR1 and CDR2 (germline): SNHLY, FYNNEI. The length of the CDR3 is 14 residues. Trimming removed 7 bases at V and 0 bases at J, with 12 bases between. The CDR3 DNA reads as TGTGCCAGCAAGGACCCCCGGTACCAAGAGACCCAGTACTTC. Its protein is CASKDPRYQETQYF.

This clonotype was seen many times. The chain employs TRBV28 and TRBJ2-1; D possibly corresponds to TRBD2 (6 bases). Germline values: CDR1 MDHEN, CDR2 SYDVKM. Between the trimmed V and J ends, which lost 1 base and 9 bases, there was a span of 10 bases. The CDR3 contains 13 residues. The CDR3: CASSLFPAGEQFF. CDR3 DNA: TGTGCCAGCAGTTTATTCCCAGCGGGTGAGCAGTTCTTC.